This T cell receptor beta chain was retrieved from a study of PD-1 blockade in classical Hodgkin lymphoma. Whole-study results and caveats: The drivers behind the repertoire differences, possibly disease activity or prior therapy, remain undefined. CD8+ TCR diversity did not rise significantly by C4D1, unlike CD4+.

The germline V and J ends were trimmed by 5 bases and 5 bases, with 10 bases remaining between them. CDR1 and CDR2 (germline): MNHNS, SASEGT. The CDR3 loop spans 13 amino acids. Autologous stem cell transplantation was followed by relapse in every patient, and brentuximab vedotin exposure varied. Remarks on this clone: Antigen specificity is unknown.

This table comes from immunoSEQ multiplex PCR, and its TCRdb copy is limited to in-frame clones, with some not included. The sample holds 20,000 to 25,000 clones, under 90% seen once. This TCR came from a human donor with classical Hodgkin lymphoma. This chain uses TRBV6-1 with TRBJ1-5, with TRBD1 as a possible D gene (5 bases). The starting material was peripheral blood mononuclear cells (PBMCs), obtained before the second cycle of nivolumab. CDR3 bases: TGTGCCAGCAGTAGGGGCCCGGATCAGCCCCAGCATTTT. Its translation is CASSRGPDQPQHF.